This T cell receptor beta chain was found in a study of cytomegalovirus exposure and HLA in healthy donors. Study outcomes and limitations: The classifier, whose performance was assessed in both the original and validation cohorts, reportedly diagnosed cytomegalovirus status with high specificity and sensitivity.

As to this clone: What it binds is not known.

Sequenced by immunoSEQ multiplex PCR; TCRdb stores in-frame clones only, minus some. The sample includes about 250,000 clones, less than 90% of them seen just once. This TCR came from a man between 18 and 29 years old in good health and CMV-seropositive. Sequencing was carried out using PBMCs.

CDR3 protein: CASSMDRRGYTF. CDR3 bases: TGTGCCAGCAGCATGGACAGGCGAGGCTACACCTTC. The chain uses TRBV11-2 and TRBJ1-2; 7 positions match TRBD1. CDR1 is SGHAT and CDR2 is FQNNGV in the germline V gene. This CDR3 comprises 12 residues. V trimming: 5 bases; J trimming: 8 bases; junction bases outside the gene matches: 5.